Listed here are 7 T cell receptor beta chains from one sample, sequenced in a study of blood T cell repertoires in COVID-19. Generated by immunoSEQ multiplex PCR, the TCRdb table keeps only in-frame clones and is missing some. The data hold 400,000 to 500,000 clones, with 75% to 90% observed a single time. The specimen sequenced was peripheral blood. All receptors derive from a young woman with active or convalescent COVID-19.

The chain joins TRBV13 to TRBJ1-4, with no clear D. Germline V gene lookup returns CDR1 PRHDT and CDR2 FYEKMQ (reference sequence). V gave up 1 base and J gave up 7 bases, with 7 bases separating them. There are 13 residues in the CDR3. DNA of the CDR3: TGTGCCAGCAGCTTAGCAGGTCGTGAAAAACTGTTTTTT. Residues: CASSLAGREKLFF.

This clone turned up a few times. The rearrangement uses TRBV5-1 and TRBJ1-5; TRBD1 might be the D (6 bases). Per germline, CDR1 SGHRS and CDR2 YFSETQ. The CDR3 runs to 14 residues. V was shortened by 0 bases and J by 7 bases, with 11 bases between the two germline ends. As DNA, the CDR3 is TGCGCCAGCAGCTTGGATGGGGGCGGGCAGCCCCAGCATTTT. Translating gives CASSLDGGGQPQHF.

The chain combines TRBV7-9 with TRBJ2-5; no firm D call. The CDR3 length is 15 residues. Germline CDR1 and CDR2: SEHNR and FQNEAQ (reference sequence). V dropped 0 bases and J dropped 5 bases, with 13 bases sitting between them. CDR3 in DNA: TGTGCCAGCAGCTTAGCTGGTGGCTTGGAGGAGACCCAGTACTTC. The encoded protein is CASSLAGGLEETQYF.

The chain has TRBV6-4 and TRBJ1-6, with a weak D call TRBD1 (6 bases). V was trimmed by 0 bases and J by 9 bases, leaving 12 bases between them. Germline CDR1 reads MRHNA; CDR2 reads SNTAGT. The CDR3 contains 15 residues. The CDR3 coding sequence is TGTGCCAGCAGTGACTCGACCCCCAGGGGTTCACCCCTCCACTTT. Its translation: CASSDSTPRGSPLHF.

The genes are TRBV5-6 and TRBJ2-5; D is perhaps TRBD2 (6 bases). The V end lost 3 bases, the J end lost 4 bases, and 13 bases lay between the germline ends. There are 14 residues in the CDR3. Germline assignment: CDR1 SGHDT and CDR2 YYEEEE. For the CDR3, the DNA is TGTGCCAGCAGCTCGACGGGAGAGCTAGAGACCCAGTACTTC. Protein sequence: CASSSTGELETQYF.

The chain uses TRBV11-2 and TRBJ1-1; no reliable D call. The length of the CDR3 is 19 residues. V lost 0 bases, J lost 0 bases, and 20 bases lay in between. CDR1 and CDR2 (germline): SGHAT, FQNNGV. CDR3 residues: CASSLDGFGETALNTEAFF. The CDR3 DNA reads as TGTGCCAGCAGCTTAGACGGCTTCGGGGAGACCGCATTGAACACTGAAGCTTTCTTT.

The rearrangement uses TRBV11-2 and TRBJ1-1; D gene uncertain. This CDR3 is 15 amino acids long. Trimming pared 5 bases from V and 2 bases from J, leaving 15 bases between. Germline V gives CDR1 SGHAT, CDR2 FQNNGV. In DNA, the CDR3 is TGTGCCAGCAGCCCCAACCCATCGGTAAACACTGAAGCTTTCTTT. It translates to CASSPNPSVNTEAFF.